Below, 19 T cell receptor beta chains from the same sample are listed, as sequenced in a study of T-cell memory formation after mild COVID-19. TCRdb re-called the 5' RACE reads through MiXCR, storing one row per CDR3 protein. Of fewer than 200,000 distinct CDR3 sequences listed, about an eighth are singletons. Sequences were obtained from PBMCs or a T cell subset sorted from them (not recorded which). The receptor set was obtained from a man aged 18 to 30 who had mild COVID-19 (a few samples of this study predate the infection). Cell type and time point are not known.

There are a few counts of this clonotype. V and J are TRBV5-1 and TRBJ1-2; the D is unclear. The length of the CDR3 is 14 residues. V lost 0 bases and J 1 base, leaving 7 bases between the germline ends. Germline V gene lookup returns CDR1 SGHRS and CDR2 YFSETQ. DNA of the CDR3: TGCGCCAGCAGCTTGGACCCACTTAACTATGGCTACACCTTC. Its translation is CASSLDPLNYGYTF.

This sequence joins TRBV30 and TRBJ2-5; the D is unclear. There are 12 residues in the CDR3. V lost 3 bases and J 3 bases, leaving 8 bases between the germline ends. Germline V gene data show CDR1 as GTSNPN and CDR2 as SVGIG (reference sequence). The CDR3 sequence: CAWSIQKETQYF. The CDR3 DNA reads as TGTGCCTGGAGCATCCAGAAAGAGACCCAGTACTTC.

V usage is TRBV6-5 and J usage is TRBJ1-6; the match to TRBD1 covers 9 bases. Germline V gives CDR1 MNHEY, CDR2 SVGAGI. CDR3 length equals 15 residues. J lost 6 bases, V lost 2 bases, and 2 bases had no gene match. CDR3 loop: CASSYGTGLNSPLHF. The CDR3 region has the DNA TGTGCCAGCAGTTACGGGACAGGGCTTAATTCACCCCTCCACTTT.

The V gene is TRBV7-2, the J gene TRBJ1-5; D unresolved. CDR3 length equals 13 residues. Germline CDR1 SGHTA, CDR2 FQGNSA. Trimming stripped 1 base from V and 10 bases from J, with 11 bases between. The CDR3 DNA sequence: TGTGCCAGCAGCTTAGGGCAGGATCGTCCCCAGCATTTT. It codes for CASSLGQDRPQHF.

This clonotype was picked up a small number of times. The chain has TRBV20-1 and TRBJ1-1; D gene ambiguous. V was shortened by 3 bases and J by 5 bases, with 13 bases between the two germline ends. Germline assignment: CDR1 DFQATT and CDR2 SNEGSKA (reference sequence). The CDR3 is 13 amino acids. The CDR3 sequence is CSARVRVRTEAFF. In DNA form, the CDR3 reads TGCAGTGCTAGGGTGCGGGTTCGAACTGAAGCTTTCTTT.

J is TRBJ1-1 and V is TRBV10-3; 7 positions match TRBD1. The germline gives CDR1 ENHRY, CDR2 SYGVKD. The junction had 12 bases not matched to a gene; V was cut back by 5 bases and J by 9 bases. The CDR3 covers 14 residues. The CDR3 is CAISPSGQAPQAFF. The CDR3 region has the DNA TGTGCCATCAGTCCCTCCGGACAGGCTCCTCAAGCTTTCTTT.

This chain connects TRBV7-2 to TRBJ2-7; 7 bases line up with TRBD1. The CDR3 runs to 15 residues. In germline, CDR1 is SGHTA, CDR2 FQGNSA. CDR3 in amino acids: CDSSGRPGQPYEQYV. CDR3 in DNA: TGTGACAGCAGCGGAAGACCGGGACAGCCCTACGAGCAGTACGTC.

The chain has TRBV15 and TRBJ2-7, with 10 bases lining up with TRBD1. The CDR3 has 13 residues. Germline V gene lookup returns CDR1 LNHNV and CDR2 YYDKDF (reference sequence). V trimming: 8 bases; J trimming: 1 base; junction bases outside the gene matches: 2. This chain's CDR3 is CATRGQGSYEQYF. The DNA of the CDR3 is TGTGCCACCCGGGGACAGGGGTCCTACGAGCAGTACTTC.

CDR3 nucleotides: TGTGCCAGCTCACCAGCACGGGACTACGAGCAGTACTTC. This gives the protein CASSPARDYEQYF. The gene calls are TRBV18 and TRBJ2-7; tentative D call: TRBD2 (5 bases). The V end lost 2 bases, the J end lost 3 bases, and 8 bases lay between the germline ends. CDR1 KGHSH and CDR2 LQKENI come from the germline V gene. The CDR3 covers 13 residues. The full variable domain, with the rest looked up from reference TRBV18 and TRBJ2-7, is NAGVMQNPRHLVRRRGQEARLRCSPMKGHSHVYWYRQLPEEGLKFMVYLQKENIIDESGMPKERFSAEFPKEGPSILRIQQVVRGDSAAYFCASSPARDYEQYFGPGTRLTVT.

The chain combines TRBV9 with TRBJ2-5; perhaps TRBD1 as D (6 bases). Trimming took off 4 bases at V and 4 bases at J, with 20 bases between the two ends. Germline values: CDR1 SGDLS, CDR2 YYNGEE. The CDR3 sequence is 16 residues long. CDR3 sequence: CASSPTAGVQGETQYF. CDR3 nucleotide sequence: TGTGCCAGCAGCCCAACCGCAGGGGTTCAAGGAGAGACCCAGTACTTC.

The rearrangement joins TRBV20-1 to TRBJ1-5; D is ambiguous. The CDR3 length is 15 residues. Germline loops: CDR1 DFQATT, CDR2 SNEGSKA (reference sequence). With 3 bases removed from V and 0 bases from J, the gap between germline ends came to 12 bases. CDR3 amino acids: CSASRLGLSNQPQHF. CDR3 sequence (DNA): TGCAGTGCTAGTCGGCTCGGTCTTAGCAATCAGCCCCAGCATTTT.

The table lists this clonotype with a few counts. The chain links TRBV20-1 to TRBJ1-2, with D tentatively TRBD1 (5 bases). Germline V gene lookup returns CDR1 DFQATT and CDR2 SNEGSKA (reference sequence). Trimming shortened V by 0 bases and J by 3 bases, and 8 bases separated the two germline ends. This CDR3 region has 13 residues. The CDR3 here is CSARDLRDYGYTF. In DNA form, the CDR3 reads TGCAGTGCTAGAGATCTCAGGGACTATGGCTACACCTTC.

This clonotype was counted only a few times. The chain couples TRBV6-6 to TRBJ2-5, with D maybe TRBD2 (5 bases). Trimming removed 6 bases from V and 6 bases from J, with 14 bases in between. CDR1 is MNHNY, CDR2 SVGAGI, per germline (reference sequence). The CDR3 runs to 13 residues. The CDR3 DNA reads TGTGCCAGCAGCACTGAGGGTTTCAAGACCCAGTACTTC. It specifies CASSTEGFKTQYF.

The J gene is TRBJ1-1, the V gene TRBV27; D may be TRBD1 (5 bases). This CDR3 has 14 amino acids. Looked up from germline, CDR1 is MNHEY and CDR2 is SMNVEV (reference sequence). V dropped 2 bases and J dropped 4 bases, with 11 bases sitting between them. The CDR3 sequence: CASSLAGTFTEAFF. The CDR3 DNA sequence: TGTGCCAGCAGTTTAGCGGGGACGTTCACTGAAGCTTTCTTT.

This chain connects TRBV7-2 to TRBJ1-1, with TRBD1 as a possible D gene (5 bases). Trimming cost V 2 bases and J 7 bases, with 14 bases left between them. The length of the CDR3 is 14 residues. Germline CDR1 SGHTA, CDR2 FQGNSA. Written as DNA, the CDR3 is TGTGCCAGCAGCTTAAGCCGGGGGTTAAATGAAGCTTTCTTT. Protein sequence: CASSLSRGLNEAFF.

This clonotype was seen repeatedly, ten times or more. The chain couples TRBV29-1 to TRBJ2-3, with D perhaps TRBD2 (6 bases). Germline V gene lookup returns CDR1 SQVTM and CDR2 ANQGSEA. This CDR3 region has 15 residues. V dropped 0 bases and J dropped 4 bases, with 14 bases sitting between them. CDR3 in DNA: TGCAGCGTTGAAGATCAGGGCAGGGAGGCAGATACGCAGTATTTT. This sequence encodes CSVEDQGREADTQYF.

Note on this clonotype: This may be a read error, as it is one base from a much larger clone. The J gene is TRBJ2-5, the V gene TRBV2; D gene unclear. The CDR3 runs 10 residues. CDR1 and CDR2 (germline): SNHLY, FYNNEI. V lost 6 bases and J 5 bases, leaving 4 bases between the germline ends. This CDR3 is CASREETQYF. The CDR3, as DNA: TGTGCCAGCAGGGAGGAGACCCAGTACTTC.

The rearrangement joins TRBV18 to TRBJ2-2; no clear D. With 1 base removed from V and 0 bases from J, the gap between germline ends came to 15 bases. Germline CDR1 reads KGHSH; CDR2 reads LQKENI. CDR3 length: 18 amino acids. CDR3 in DNA: TGTGCCAGCTCACCACTCCCCCTCGGGCGGACGAACACCGGGGAGCTGTTTTTT. Its translation is CASSPLPLGRTNTGELFF.

The CDR3 here is CATSLAAAPGELFF. The DNA for the CDR3 is TGTGCCACCAGCCTAGCCGCGGCTCCCGGGGAGCTGTTTTTT. The rearrangement uses TRBV15 and TRBJ2-2, with D possibly TRBD2 on 5 matching bases. Germline assignment: CDR1 LNHNV and CDR2 YYDKDF (reference sequence). The CDR3 is 14 amino acids. V was cut by 5 bases and J by 6 bases, with 13 bases left in between.